These 26 T cell receptor beta chains were all obtained from the same sample, sequenced in a study of CD8 T cells in ankylosing spondylitis (dated by TCRdb to the late 2010s). Study-wide findings and limitations: Blood from ankylosing spondylitis patients appeared to be characterized by a TCR beta motif composed of under ten highly homologous amino acid variants.

These TCRs are of unknown antigen specificity. Library preparation employed 5' RACE. Sequencing used an Illumina HiSeq 2500. TCRdb applied fastp at Q25 and MiXCR to the public reads, then kept only in-frame beta chains. Rows are combined by CDR3 protein, so each entry shows the most common genes and DNA. The sample includes more than 650,000 distinct CDR3 sequences, with 12% observed a single time. Of the sample, 0.51% is held by the ten largest clones. The sample consisted of blood, either unsorted or a sorted T cell fraction (not recorded which). The receptor source for this set is a male donor with ankylosing spondylitis.

This clonotype has more than one count but fewer than ten. This chain joins TRBV3-1 and TRBJ2-1; unclear D gene. This CDR3 has 13 residues. V lost 6 bases to trimming and J lost 8 bases, with 14 bases between them. Germline CDR1 is LGHDT and CDR2 is YNNKEL (reference sequence). The DNA for the CDR3 is TGTGCCAGCAGATCATATCTACTGGATGAGCAGTTCTTC. It yields the protein CASRSYLLDEQFF.

This clonotype was recorded many times. V and J are TRBV29-1 and TRBJ2-5, with 12 bases that match TRBD1. Trimming cost V 7 bases and J 6 bases; bases outside gene matches: 9. Germline V gene data show CDR1 as SQVTM and CDR2 as ANQGSEA. This CDR3 region has 14 residues. CDR3 nucleotide sequence: TGCAGCGGTGCCGGGACAGGGGGCGCGCAGACCCAGTACTTC. Amino acid sequence: CSGAGTGGAQTQYF.

This clonotype was observed a handful of times. The CDR3 here is CASTKTGTYGYTF. The CDR3 bases are TGCGCCAGCACCAAAACAGGGACCTATGGCTACACCTTC. The rearrangement links TRBV5-1 to TRBJ1-2; TRBD1 might be the D (6 bases). V was clipped by 6 bases and J by 4 bases, with 13 bases between them. Germline CDR1 SGHRS, CDR2 YFSETQ. This CDR3 has 13 residues. Filled out from reference TRBV5-1 and TRBJ1-2, the complete variable domain reads KAGVTQTPRYLIKTRGQQVTLSCSPISGHRSVSWYQQTPGQGLQFLFEYFSETQRNKGNFPGRFSGRQFSNSRSEMNVSTLELGDSALYLCASTKTGTYGYTFGSGTRLTVV.

This clonotype has a count of ten or more. This rearrangement joins TRBV29-1 to TRBJ2-7; D assignment may be TRBD1 or TRBD2 (6 bases each). Germline CDR1 is SQVTM and CDR2 is ANQGSEA. V shed 5 bases and J shed 0 bases, with 11 bases lying between them. The CDR3 runs to 13 residues. In nucleotides, the CDR3 is TGCAGCGTTCGGGGGCGGATCTCCTACGAGCAGTACTTC. Encoded protein: CSVRGRISYEQYF.

A few counts support this clonotype. The conserved phenylalanine or tryptophan is not found at the CDR3 terminus, so this likely reflects a read error. The chain has TRBV2 and TRBJ1-2; 7 bases are shared with TRBD1. The CDR3 extends over 15 amino acids. V trimming: 3 bases; J trimming: 3 bases; junction bases outside the gene matches: 7. In germline, CDR1 is SNHLY, CDR2 FYNNEI. In nucleotides, the CDR3 is TGTGCCAGCAGTGAGACAGGGCTAAGGGACTATGGCTACACCTTA. This gives the protein CASSETGLRDYGYTL.

This rearrangement joins TRBV2 to TRBJ2-3; the D gene is possibly TRBD2 (5 bases). Germline CDR1 is SNHLY and CDR2 is FYNNEI. Deletions cut 6 bases from V and 1 base from J, with 14 bases between. The CDR3 extends over 15 amino acids. The CDR3 DNA reads TGTGCCAGCAGAGCGAAGAGGGCCGGCACAGATACGCAGTATTTT. It specifies CASRAKRAGTDTQYF.

The gene calls are TRBV30 and TRBJ1-6; no reliable D call. This CDR3 is built from 13 residues. Germline CDR1 GTSNPN, CDR2 SVGIG (reference sequence). Trimming shortened V by 2 bases and J by 8 bases, and 10 bases separated the two germline ends. The CDR3 DNA reads TGTGCCTGGAGTACGGCAGGAGATTCACCCCTCCACTTT. Amino acids: CAWSTAGDSPLHF.

The chain employs TRBV18 and TRBJ1-2; D not certain. V shed 4 bases and J shed 1 base, with 10 bases lying between them. The CDR3 is made up of 14 amino acids. Looked up from germline, CDR1 is KGHSH and CDR2 is LQKENI. Here the CDR3 DNA reads TGTGCCAGCTCACTACTCAGGTTTAACTATGGCTACACCTTC. The encoded protein is CASSLLRFNYGYTF.

This clonotype has at least ten counts. The J gene is TRBJ2-7, the V gene TRBV6-5; D is possibly TRBD2 (5 bases). The V gene lost 4 bases and the J gene lost 0 bases, with 10 bases spanning the gap. Germline lookup yields CDR1 MNHEY and CDR2 SVGAGI. The CDR3 extends over 14 amino acids. In DNA form, the CDR3 reads TGTGCCAGCAGTTTTGGACTTAGCTCCTACGAGCAGTACTTC. Residues: CASSFGLSSYEQYF.

This clonotype has more than one count but fewer than ten. V usage is TRBV5-1 and J usage is TRBJ2-1, with TRBD2 identical over 8 bases. The CDR3 has 16 residues. The V and J ends lost 4 bases and 6 bases, in that order; junction bases with no gene match: 12. CDR1 is SGHRS, CDR2 YFSETQ, per germline. In DNA, the CDR3 is TGCGCCAGCAGCGCGACCGGGACTAGGGGGGCCAATGAGCAGTTCTTC. Translating it yields CASSATGTRGANEQFF. Filled out from reference TRBV5-1 and TRBJ2-1, the complete variable domain reads KAGVTQTPRYLIKTRGQQVTLSCSPISGHRSVSWYQQTPGQGLQFLFEYFSETQRNKGNFPGRFSGRQFSNSRSEMNVSTLELGDSALYLCASSATGTRGANEQFFGPGTRLTVL.

This clonotype was observed a handful of times. The CDR3 region is CASSLGVQGLGQETQYF. DNA of the CDR3: TGCGCCAGCAGCTTGGGAGTACAGGGACTGGGGCAAGAGACCCAGTACTTC. The V call is TRBV5-1, the J call TRBJ2-5; possibly TRBD1 or TRBD2 for D (6 bases each). Germline-derived CDR1 and CDR2 are SGHRS and YFSETQ. Between the trimmed V and J ends, which lost 0 bases and 2 bases, there was a span of 17 bases. The CDR3 totals 17 residues.

This clonotype was detected a few times. CDR3 amino acids: CATTGNGETQYF. The CDR3 region has the DNA TGTGCCACGACAGGGAACGGCGAGACCCAGTACTTC. The chain uses TRBV10-3 and TRBJ2-5; TRBD1 aligns across 7 bases. CDR1 and CDR2 (germline): ENHRY, SYGVKD. The CDR3 is 12 amino acids. J lost 5 bases, V lost 10 bases, and 7 bases had no gene match.

CDR3: CASSTQRGVPGTQYF. In nucleotides, the CDR3 is TGTGCCAGCAGCACCCAGCGGGGGGTACCGGGGACCCAGTACTTC. The genes are TRBV7-2 and TRBJ2-5, with TRBD2 matching 9 bases. With 5 bases clipped from V and 7 bases from J, the junction kept 11 bases outside the gene matches. This CDR3 spans 15 amino acids. Germline loops: CDR1 SGHTA, CDR2 FQGNSA.

A few counts support this clonotype. The chain employs TRBV29-1 and TRBJ1-1, with D possibly being TRBD1 (6 bases). CDR1 and CDR2 from the germline V gene are SQVTM and ANQGSEA. This CDR3 comprises 13 residues. The V gene lost 6 bases and the J gene lost 6 bases, with 17 bases spanning the gap. In nucleotides, the CDR3 is TGCAGCGTAAGGGGCAGGGGAAACCCTGAAGCTTTCTTT. Translation: CSVRGRGNPEAFF.

The rearrangement uses TRBV12-3 or TRBV12-4 and TRBJ2-2; perhaps TRBD2 as D (7 bases). The CDR3 has 18 amino acids. V was pared by 4 bases and J by 3 bases, with 21 bases between. CDR3 protein: CASSSNLAKGGYTGELFF. DNA of the CDR3: TGTGCCAGCAGTTCCAATCTAGCGAAGGGGGGGTACACCGGGGAGCTGTTTTTT.

This clonotype has more than one count but fewer than ten. This chain links TRBV9 with TRBJ1-1, with TRBD1 as a possible D gene (5 bases). CDR1 is SGDLS, CDR2 YYNGEE, per germline. This CDR3 is built from 14 residues. V lost 0 bases and J 9 bases, leaving 15 bases between the germline ends. The CDR3 protein is CASSVEGQGSQAFF. The CDR3 nucleotides are TGTGCCAGCAGCGTAGAGGGGCAAGGGTCTCAAGCTTTCTTT.

This clonotype was detected ten times or more. The CDR3 bases are TGTGCCAGCAGTGATTCGGTTTATTGGGTGCCCCAGCATTTT. This codes for CASSDSVYWVPQHF. The chain recombines TRBV6-4 with TRBJ1-5; D is uncertain. Germline CDR1 is MRHNA and CDR2 is SNTAGT. Trimming removed 3 bases from V and 9 bases from J, with 15 bases in between. The CDR3 extends over 14 amino acids.

The chain is built from TRBV7-9 and TRBJ1-1, with no clear D. The CDR3 runs 15 residues. V lost 1 base, J lost 2 bases, and 11 bases lay in between. Germline CDR1 and CDR2: SEHNR and FQNEAQ (reference sequence). This CDR3 is CASSLERTFNTEAFF. CDR3 in DNA: TGTGCCAGCAGCTTAGAGAGGACTTTCAACACTGAAGCTTTCTTT.

This clonotype was observed at least ten times. This sequence joins TRBV29-1 and TRBJ1-1; D is undetermined. V was clipped by 7 bases and J by 0 bases, with 12 bases between them. The CDR3 length is 13 residues. Germline V lookup: CDR1 SQVTM, CDR2 ANQGSEA. Here the CDR3 DNA reads TGCAGCGCAGACAAAGGAATGAACACTGAAGCTTTCTTT. This codes for CSADKGMNTEAFF.

This chain connects TRBV20-1 to TRBJ1-4, with D perhaps TRBD1 (6 bases). From germline, CDR1 is DFQATT and CDR2 SNEGSKA (reference sequence). This CDR3 has 14 amino acids. Trimming removed 5 bases from V and 2 bases from J, with 12 bases in between. CDR3 sequence (DNA): TGCAGTGCTGCATCGGGACATACTAATGAAAAACTGTTTTTT. Translated, it gives CSAASGHTNEKLFF.

This chain connects TRBV12-3 or TRBV12-4 to TRBJ2-7; 7 bases line up with TRBD2. CDR3 size: 11 residues. V dropped 6 bases and J dropped 12; count of bases not matched to a gene: 8. CDR3 region: CASRRGLGAYF. The CDR3 DNA reads as TGTGCCAGCAGACGAGGACTAGGGGCGTACTTC.

This clonotype came up a few times. The chain links TRBV24-1 to TRBJ2-5; 11 positions match TRBD2. Germline CDR1 KGHDR, CDR2 SFDVKD. J was trimmed by 4 bases and V by 4 bases; bases with no gene match: 10. The CDR3 has 17 amino acids. This CDR3 reads CATSEPSSGRKRETQYF. The CDR3, as DNA: TGTGCCACCAGTGAACCATCTAGCGGGAGGAAACGAGAGACCCAGTACTTC.

This clonotype was observed many times. Here the CDR3 DNA reads TGCAGCGTTGTACGTTTGGAGACCCAGTACTTC. Encoded protein: CSVVRLETQYF. The chain couples TRBV29-1 to TRBJ2-5, with D hard to call. CDR1 and CDR2 from the germline V gene are SQVTM and ANQGSEA. V shed 4 bases and J shed 5 bases, with 8 bases lying between them. CDR3 size: 11 residues.

V is TRBV3-1 and J is TRBJ2-7, with D perhaps matching TRBD2 (5 bases). Germline V CDR1 and CDR2: LGHDT, YNNKEL (reference sequence). Deletions cut 0 bases from V and 3 bases from J, with 12 bases between. The CDR3 is made up of 15 amino acids. CDR3 DNA: TGTGCCAGCAGCCAAGACCCCACCGGGGACTACGAGCAGTACTTC. Translated: CASSQDPTGDYEQYF.

The chain carries TRBV12-3 or TRBV12-4 and TRBJ1-3, with D uncertain. This CDR3 is built from 14 residues. Trimming left V 7 bases short and J 4 bases short, with 14 bases between. The CDR3 DNA sequence: TGTGCCAGCAACCGTCTGGTCGCCGGAAACACCATATATTTT. Protein product: CASNRLVAGNTIYF.

In this sample, this clonotype turned up many times. The J gene is TRBJ1-1, the V gene TRBV6-6; D is ambiguous. Germline loops: CDR1 MNHNY, CDR2 SVGAGI (reference sequence). The CDR3 length is 12 residues. Trimming left V 1 base short and J 4 bases short, with 4 bases between. The CDR3 spells CASSYYITEAFF. In nucleotides, the CDR3 is TGTGCCAGCAGTTACTACATCACTGAAGCTTTCTTT.